This T cell receptor beta chain was sequenced in a study of control samples from healthy donors and cancer patients. TCRdb's copy holds only in-frame clones and misses some; the assay was immunoSEQ multiplex PCR. The sample includes 40,000 to 55,000 clones, more than 85% of them seen just once. Germline V gene lookup returns CDR1 SGHDT and CDR2 YYEEEE. The V end lost 4 bases, the J end lost 6 bases, and 17 bases lay between the germline ends. There are 15 residues in the CDR3. The source of this sequence is a woman in her forties or fifties with head and neck cancer. The chain recombines TRBV5-6 with TRBJ2-1; D remains ambiguous. The source material was PBMCs. The CDR3 DNA reads TGTGCCAGCAGCCTAATACAGAGAGCCTTCAATGAGCAGTTCTTC. It specifies CASSLIQRAFNEQFF.